Listed below are T cell receptor beta chains from one sample, sequenced in a study of CD8 T cells in Susac syndrome. A single record per CDR3 protein comes from TCRdb applying MiXCR to the immunoSEQ multiplex PCR reads. Here the sample spans some 150,000 distinct CDR3 sequences, about 95% being singletons. Input material: CD8+ T cells from PBMCs. Every receptor here comes from a human donor with multiple sclerosis. CDR3s include the opening cysteine and the closing phenylalanine or tryptophan. The D gene is left open where the match is weak.

d_call	v_call	j_call	cdr3_aa	cdr3_nt
.	TRBV12-3/TRBV12-4	TRBJ1-1	CASSLGGGYTEAFF	TGTGCCAGCAGTTTAGGCGGAGGGTACACTGAAGCTTTCTTT
TRBD1	TRBV4-1	TRBJ1-1	CASSQGQMNTEAFF	TGCGCCAGCAGCCAGGGACAGATGAACACTGAAGCTTTCTTT
.	TRBV6-5	TRBJ2-7	CASSSASSYEQYF	TGTGCCAGCAGTTCAGCAAGCTCCTACGAGCAGTACTTC
.	TRBV30	TRBJ1-2	CAWPHPEGYGYTF	TGTGCCTGGCCGCACCCCGAGGGGTATGGCTACACCTTC
TRBD1	TRBV3-1	TRBJ1-1	CASSQTGGWGEAFF	TGTGCCAGCAGCCAAACAGGGGGCTGGGGGGAAGCTTTCTTT
.	TRBV20-1	TRBJ1-5	CSARVRGSGNQPQHF	TGCAGTGCTAGAGTCCGAGGATCGGGGAATCAGCCCCAGCATTTT
TRBD2	TRBV20-1	TRBJ2-5	CSARDRGTSGRKAQETQYF	TGCAGTGCTAGAGATCGGGGGACTAGCGGTAGGAAAGCCCAGGAGACCCAGTACTTC
.	TRBV29-1	TRBJ2-1	CSAGGVGEQFF	TGCAGCGCCGGAGGGGTCGGTGAGCAGTTCTTC
.	TRBV24-1	TRBJ2-3	CATSDLPGDTQYF	TGTGCCACCAGTGATTTGCCCGGGGATACGCAGTATTTT
.	TRBV30	TRBJ1-2	CAANLYGYTF	TGTGCCGCGAACCTCTATGGCTACACCTTC
.	TRBV10-2	TRBJ1-5	CASARGTRGNQPQHF	TGCGCCAGCGCTCGGGGTACCCGCGGCAATCAGCCCCAGCATTTT
.	TRBV4-2	TRBJ2-7	CASSQGPWPYEQYF	TGTGCCAGCAGCCAAGGGCCTTGGCCCTACGAGCAGTACTTC
TRBD2	TRBV4-2	TRBJ2-1	CASSQEDTGGMGNEQFF	TGTGCCAGCAGCCAAGAGGATACCGGGGGGATGGGTAATGAGCAGTTCTTC
.	TRBV6-5	TRBJ2-3	CASSYDLTATDTQYF	TGTGCCAGCAGTTACGACCTAACAGCCACAGATACGCAGTATTTT
TRBD2	TRBV5-4	TRBJ2-3	CASSPPVTSGGVYGTDTQYF	TGTGCCAGCAGCCCCCCGGTGACTAGCGGGGGGGTGTACGGCACAGATACGCAGTATTTT
.	TRBV20-1	TRBJ2-1	CSARATPVVLGGSEQFF	TGCAGTGCTAGAGCCACCCCGGTCGTTCTAGGAGGAAGCGAGCAGTTCTTC
.	TRBV4-2	TRBJ2-3	CASSDGLPGTDTQYF	TGTGCCAGCAGCGACGGGCTCCCTGGCACAGATACGCAGTATTTT
.	TRBV5-1	TRBJ2-3	CASSLERGRTDTQYF	TGCGCCAGCAGCTTGGAACGGGGACGCACAGATACGCAGTATTTT
TRBD2	TRBV7-9	TRBJ2-1	CASSLGPGGNYNEQFF	TGTGCCAGCAGTTTAGGGCCGGGGGGTAACTACAATGAGCAGTTCTTC
TRBD2	TRBV20-1	TRBJ2-3	CSARPGTSGGTDTQYF	TGCAGTGCTAGACCCGGGACTAGCGGGGGCACAGATACGCAGTATTTT
TRBD2	TRBV13	TRBJ2-1	CASSPLDAGTSDLDEQFF	TGTGCCAGCAGCCCGCTAGATGCCGGGACTAGCGACCTAGATGAGCAGTTCTTC
TRBD2	TRBV20-1	TRBJ2-3	CSATQRTSGEKRNITDTQYF	TGCAGTGCTACCCAACGGACTAGCGGCGAAAAAAGGAACATCACAGATACGCAGTATTTT